The clone carrying this T cell receptor (beta chain) was seen a handful of times. Its target is unknown. The data were taken from a study of PD-1 blockade in mismatch repair-deficient tumors. Whole-study findings and limits: After pembrolizumab, tumor-resident clones rose rapidly, then generally contracted before radiologic responses.

TCR sequencing covered three patients who responded to pembrolizumab. This table comes from immunoSEQ multiplex PCR, and its TCRdb copy is limited to in-frame clones, with some not included. This sample carries roughly 120,000 clones, roughly 90% of them seen once, and the ten largest clones take over 9.5%. This CDR3 is built from 11 residues. Germline V lookup: CDR1 MDHEN, CDR2 SYDVKM. V gave up 6 bases and J gave up 8 bases, with 7 bases separating them. This sequence originates from an adult with mismatch repair-deficient cancer. The material was peripheral blood, obtained just over 70 weeks after starting pembrolizumab. The J gene is TRBJ2-2, the V gene TRBV28; weak D call: TRBD1 (5 bases). The CDR3, as DNA: TGTGCCAGCAGGGGGCCTGGGGAGCTGTTTTTT. Its translation: CASRGPGELFF.